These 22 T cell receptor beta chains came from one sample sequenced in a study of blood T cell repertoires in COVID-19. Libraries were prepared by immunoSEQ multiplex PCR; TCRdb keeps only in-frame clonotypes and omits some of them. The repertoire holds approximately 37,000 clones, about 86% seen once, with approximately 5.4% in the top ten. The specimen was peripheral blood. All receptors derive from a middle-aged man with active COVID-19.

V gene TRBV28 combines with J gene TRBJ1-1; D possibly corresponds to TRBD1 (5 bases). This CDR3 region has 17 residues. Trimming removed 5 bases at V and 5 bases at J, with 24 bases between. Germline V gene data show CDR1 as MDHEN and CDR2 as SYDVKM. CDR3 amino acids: CASSPLRGGALPTEAFF. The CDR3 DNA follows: TGTGCCAGCAGTCCCCTCAGAGGAGGGGCCTTGCCGACTGAAGCTTTCTTT.

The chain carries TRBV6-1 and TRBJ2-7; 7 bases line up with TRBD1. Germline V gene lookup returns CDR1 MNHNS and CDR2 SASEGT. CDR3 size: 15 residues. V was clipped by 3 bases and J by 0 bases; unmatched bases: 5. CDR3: CASSDTGQSSYEQYF. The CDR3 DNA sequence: TGTGCCAGCAGTGATACGGGACAGAGCTCCTACGAGCAGTACTTC.

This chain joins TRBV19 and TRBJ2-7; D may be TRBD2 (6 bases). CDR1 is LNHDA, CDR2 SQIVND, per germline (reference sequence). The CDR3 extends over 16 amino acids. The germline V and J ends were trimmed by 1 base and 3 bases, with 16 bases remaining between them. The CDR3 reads CASSIVADLGVYEQYF. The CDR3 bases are TGTGCCAGTAGTATAGTAGCGGACCTAGGGGTCTACGAGCAGTACTTC.

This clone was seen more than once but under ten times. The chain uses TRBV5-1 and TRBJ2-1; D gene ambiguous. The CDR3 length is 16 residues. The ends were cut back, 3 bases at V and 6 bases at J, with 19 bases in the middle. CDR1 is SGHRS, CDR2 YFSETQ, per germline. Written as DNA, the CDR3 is TGCGCCAGCAGCTCCATGCGCATATTATCGTCCAATGAGCAGTTCTTC. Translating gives CASSSMRILSSNEQFF.

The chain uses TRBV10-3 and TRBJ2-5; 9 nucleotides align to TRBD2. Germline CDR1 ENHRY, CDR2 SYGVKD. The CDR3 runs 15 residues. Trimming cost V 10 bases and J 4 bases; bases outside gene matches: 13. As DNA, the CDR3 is TGTGCCACCGCCTTCGGGCGGGAGGGCGGAGAGACCCAGTACTTC. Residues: CATAFGREGGETQYF.

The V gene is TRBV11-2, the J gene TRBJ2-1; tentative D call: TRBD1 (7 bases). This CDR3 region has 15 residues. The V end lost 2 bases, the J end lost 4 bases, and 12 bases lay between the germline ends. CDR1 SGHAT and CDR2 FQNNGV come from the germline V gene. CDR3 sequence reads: CASSLSGGIYNEQFF. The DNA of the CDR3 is TGTGCCAGCAGCTTATCAGGGGGGATTTACAATGAGCAGTTCTTC.

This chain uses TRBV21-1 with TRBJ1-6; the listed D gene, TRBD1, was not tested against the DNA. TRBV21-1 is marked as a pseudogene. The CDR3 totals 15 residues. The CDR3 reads CASSKAQGYNSPLHF. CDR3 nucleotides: TGTGCCAGCAGCAAAGCGCAGGGTTATAATTCACCCCTCCACTTT.

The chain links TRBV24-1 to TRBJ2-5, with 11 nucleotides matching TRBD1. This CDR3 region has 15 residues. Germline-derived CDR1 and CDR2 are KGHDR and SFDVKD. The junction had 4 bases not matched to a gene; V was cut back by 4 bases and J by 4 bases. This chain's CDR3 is CATSDPGQGGETQYF. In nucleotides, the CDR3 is TGTGCCACCAGTGACCCGGGACAGGGGGGAGAGACCCAGTACTTC.

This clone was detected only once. CDR3 in DNA: TGTGCCAGCTCAGCCACGAACGGTGACTATGGCTACACCTTC. It translates to CASSATNGDYGYTF. This chain links TRBV18 with TRBJ1-2, with D uncertain. This CDR3 has 14 residues. Germline CDR1 is KGHSH and CDR2 is LQKENI. V shed 5 bases and J shed 3 bases, with 13 bases lying between them.

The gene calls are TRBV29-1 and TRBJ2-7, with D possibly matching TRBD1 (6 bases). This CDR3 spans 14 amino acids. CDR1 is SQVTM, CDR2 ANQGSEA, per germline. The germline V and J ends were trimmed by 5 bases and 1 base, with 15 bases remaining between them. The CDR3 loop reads CSVSQRQESYEQYF. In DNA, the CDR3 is TGCAGCGTTAGCCAGCGACAGGAATCCTACGAGCAGTACTTC.

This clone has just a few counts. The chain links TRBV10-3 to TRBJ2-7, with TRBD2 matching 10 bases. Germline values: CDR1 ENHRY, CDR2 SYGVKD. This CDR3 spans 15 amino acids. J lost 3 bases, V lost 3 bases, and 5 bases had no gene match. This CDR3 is CAISEISGRRYEQYF. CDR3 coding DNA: TGTGCCATCAGTGAAATTAGCGGGAGGCGCTACGAGCAGTACTTC.

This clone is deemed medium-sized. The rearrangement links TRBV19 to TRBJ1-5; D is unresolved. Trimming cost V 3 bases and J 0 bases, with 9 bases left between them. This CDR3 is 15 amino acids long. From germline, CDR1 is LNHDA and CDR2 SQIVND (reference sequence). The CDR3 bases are TGTGCCAGTAGTATCCAGGATTATAGCAATCAGCCCCAGCATTTT. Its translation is CASSIQDYSNQPQHF.

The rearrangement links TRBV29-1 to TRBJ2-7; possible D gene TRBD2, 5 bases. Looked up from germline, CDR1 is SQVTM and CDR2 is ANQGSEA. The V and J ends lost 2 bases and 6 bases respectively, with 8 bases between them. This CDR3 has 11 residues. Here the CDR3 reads CSVELGSEQYF. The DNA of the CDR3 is TGCAGCGTTGAATTGGGGAGCGAGCAGTACTTC.

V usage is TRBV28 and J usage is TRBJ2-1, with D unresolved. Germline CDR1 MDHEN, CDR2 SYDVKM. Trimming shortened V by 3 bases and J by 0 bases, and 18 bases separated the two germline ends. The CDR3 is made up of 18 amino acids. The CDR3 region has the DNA TGTGCCAGCAGTTTGGCGCGGCTGGCTCCCTACTCCTACAATGAGCAGTTCTTC. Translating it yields CASSLARLAPYSYNEQFF.

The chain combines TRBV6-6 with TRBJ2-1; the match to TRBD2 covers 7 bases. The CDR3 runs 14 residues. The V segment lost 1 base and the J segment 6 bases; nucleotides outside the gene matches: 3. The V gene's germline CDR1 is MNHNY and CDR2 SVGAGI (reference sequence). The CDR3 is CASSYWASGNEQFF. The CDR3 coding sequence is TGTGCCAGCAGTTACTGGGCTAGCGGCAATGAGCAGTTCTTC.

The chain's CDR3 is CASSLVWGSTDTQYF. DNA of the CDR3: TGTGCCAGCAGCTTGGTGTGGGGCAGCACAGATACGCAGTATTTT. This rearrangement joins TRBV5-6 to TRBJ2-3, with D maybe TRBD1 (5 bases). The CDR3 loop spans 15 amino acids. Between the trimmed V and J ends, which lost 0 bases and 0 bases, there was a span of 8 bases. The germline V gene has CDR1 SGHDT and CDR2 YYEEEE.

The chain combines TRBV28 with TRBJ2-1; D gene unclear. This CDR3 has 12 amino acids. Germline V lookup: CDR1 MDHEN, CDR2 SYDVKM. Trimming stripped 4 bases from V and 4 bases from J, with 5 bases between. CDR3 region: CASSSRYNEQFF. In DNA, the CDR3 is TGTGCCAGCAGTTCCAGGTACAATGAGCAGTTCTTC. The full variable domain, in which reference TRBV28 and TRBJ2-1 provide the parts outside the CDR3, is DVKVTQSSRYLVKRTGEKVFLECVQDMDHENMFWYRQDPGLGLRLIYFSYDVKMKEKGDIPEGYSVSREKKERFSLILESASTNQTSMYLCASSSRYNEQFFGPGTRLTVL.

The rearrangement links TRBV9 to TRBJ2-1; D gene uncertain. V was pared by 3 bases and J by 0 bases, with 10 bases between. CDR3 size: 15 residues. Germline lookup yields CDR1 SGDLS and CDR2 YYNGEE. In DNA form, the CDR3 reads TGTGCCAGCAGCGCGGCCCCTAGCTCCTACAATGAGCAGTTCTTC. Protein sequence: CASSAAPSSYNEQFF.

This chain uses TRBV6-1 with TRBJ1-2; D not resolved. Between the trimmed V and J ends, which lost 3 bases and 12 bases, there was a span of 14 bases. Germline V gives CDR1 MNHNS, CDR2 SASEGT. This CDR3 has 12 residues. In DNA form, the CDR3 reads TGTGCCAGCAGTGACAGGCCGGGAGGTGACACCTTC. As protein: CASSDRPGGDTF.

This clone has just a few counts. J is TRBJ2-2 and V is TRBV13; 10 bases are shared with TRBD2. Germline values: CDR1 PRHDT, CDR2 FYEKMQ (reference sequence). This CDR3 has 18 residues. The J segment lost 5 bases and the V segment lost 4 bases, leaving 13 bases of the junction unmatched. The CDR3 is CASSSSWSGRATTGELFF. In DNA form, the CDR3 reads TGTGCCAGCAGCTCCTCGTGGAGCGGGAGGGCGACGACCGGGGAGCTGTTTTTT.

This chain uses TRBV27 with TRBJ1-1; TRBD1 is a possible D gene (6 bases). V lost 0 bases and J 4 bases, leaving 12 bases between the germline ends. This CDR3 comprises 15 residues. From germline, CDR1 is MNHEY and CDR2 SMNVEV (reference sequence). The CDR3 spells CASSLSTGLGTEAFF. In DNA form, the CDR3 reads TGTGCCAGCAGTTTATCGACAGGTCTTGGCACTGAAGCTTTCTTT.

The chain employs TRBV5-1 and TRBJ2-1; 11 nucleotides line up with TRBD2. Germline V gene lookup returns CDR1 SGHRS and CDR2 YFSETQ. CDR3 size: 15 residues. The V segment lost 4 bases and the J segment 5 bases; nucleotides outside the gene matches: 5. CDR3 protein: CASSTGLAANNEQFF. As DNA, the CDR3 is TGCGCCAGCAGCACGGGACTAGCGGCAAACAATGAGCAGTTCTTC. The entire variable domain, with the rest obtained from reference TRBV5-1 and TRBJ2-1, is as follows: KAGVTQTPRYLIKTRGQQVTLSCSPISGHRSVSWYQQTPGQGLQFLFEYFSETQRNKGNFPGRFSGRQFSNSRSEMNVSTLELGDSALYLCASSTGLAANNEQFFGPGTRLTVL.